This entry lists 15 T cell receptor beta chains sequenced from one sample in a study of CD8+ T cells in alopecia areata. TCR sequencing used cDNA made by reverse transcription of extracted RNA. Using immunoSEQ multiplex PCR, the repertoire was profiled, and TCRdb retains in-frame clones only, with some absent. Of about 140,000 clones detected, about 54% appear once; the ten largest clones hold around 4.8%. Source material: CD4+ T cells sorted from blood. The origin of the receptors is a human donor in good health.

The rearrangement joins TRBV29-1 to TRBJ2-5; no clear D gene. The CDR3 is 13 amino acids. CDR1 is SQVTM, CDR2 ANQGSEA, per germline. Trimming cost V 6 bases and J 2 bases, with 13 bases left between them. The CDR3 DNA follows: TGCAGCGTGGGTTCCCGTCTACAAGAGACCCAGTACTTC. Translated: CSVGSRLQETQYF. Together with reference TRBV29-1 and TRBJ2-5, the CDR3 gives the full variable domain: SAVISQKPSRDICQRGTSLTIQCQVDSQVTMMFWYRQQPGQSLTLIATANQGSEATYESGFVIDKFPISRPNLTFSTLTVSNMSPEDSSIYLCSVGSRLQETQYFGPGTRLLVL.

This chain uses TRBV2 with TRBJ1-2; D uncertain. Trimming left V 5 bases short and J 4 bases short, with 11 bases between. The germline CDR1 and CDR2 sequences are SNHLY and FYNNEI. The CDR3 extends over 13 amino acids. The CDR3 region has the DNA TGTGCCAGCAGTCCGGGGATACCCTATGGCTACACCTTC. This encodes CASSPGIPYGYTF. Complete variable domain (other parts from reference TRBV2 and TRBJ1-2): EPEVTQTPSHQVTQMGQEVILRCVPISNHLYFYWYRQILGQKVEFLVSFYNNEISEKSEIFDDQFSVERPDGSNFTLKIRSTKLEDSAMYFCASSPGIPYGYTFGSGTRLTVV.

J is TRBJ2-3 and V is TRBV2; D not resolved. The germline V gene has CDR1 SNHLY and CDR2 FYNNEI. V dropped 3 bases and J dropped 2 bases, with 9 bases sitting between them. This CDR3 contains 14 residues. The CDR3 region is CASSDSSPTDTQYF. The CDR3 region has the DNA TGTGCCAGCAGTGACAGTAGCCCCACAGATACGCAGTATTTT.

This clone was picked up a small number of times. This chain joins TRBV25-1 and TRBJ2-7, with D tentatively TRBD1 or TRBD2 (6 bases each). Germline V CDR1 and CDR2: MGHDK, SYGVNS. The V and J ends lost 2 bases and 2 bases respectively, with 13 bases between them. The CDR3 covers 15 residues. The CDR3 reads CASSEGGGRTYEQYF. The CDR3 nucleotides read TGTGCCAGCAGTGAAGGAGGGGGGAGGACCTACGAGCAGTACTTC.

This rearrangement joins TRBV27 to TRBJ1-5; D gene uncertain. The ends were cut back, 2 bases at V and 2 bases at J, with 10 bases in the middle. The CDR3 has 15 residues. Looked up from germline, CDR1 is MNHEY and CDR2 is SMNVEV (reference sequence). The CDR3 sequence: CASSLVGRGNQPQHF. Here the CDR3 DNA reads TGTGCCAGCAGTTTAGTGGGGAGGGGCAATCAGCCCCAGCATTTT.

The sample holds one count of this clone. The chain recombines TRBV18 with TRBJ2-5; no clear D gene. Trimming stripped 3 bases from V and 3 bases from J, with 8 bases between. There are 13 residues in the CDR3. In germline, CDR1 is KGHSH, CDR2 LQKENI. The CDR3 spells CASSPSTEETQYF. The CDR3 nucleotides are TGTGCCAGCTCACCCTCTACAGAAGAGACCCAGTACTTC.

This clone was found a few times. The CDR3: CSARVGGTGELFF. The CDR3 DNA is TGCAGCGCCCGGGTTGGGGGCACCGGGGAGCTGTTTTTT. The chain is built from TRBV29-1 and TRBJ2-2; D is tentatively TRBD1 or TRBD2 (5 bases each). Germline-derived CDR1 and CDR2 are SQVTM and ANQGSEA. The CDR3 contains 13 residues. V lost 7 bases, J lost 4 bases, and 13 bases lay in between.

V and J are TRBV4-1 and TRBJ2-3, with D possibly TRBD1 on 6 matching bases. The V end lost 1 base, the J end lost 0 bases, and 17 bases lay between the germline ends. The CDR3 covers 18 residues. Germline V gene data show CDR1 as MGHRA and CDR2 as YSYEKL. The CDR3 region is CASSQGYARGASTDTQYF. CDR3 bases: TGCGCCAGCAGCCAAGGATACGCCAGGGGCGCTAGCACAGATACGCAGTATTTT.

This clone was seen a handful of times. V usage is TRBV11-2 and J usage is TRBJ1-2, with D unclear. V lost 5 bases and J 6 bases, leaving 16 bases between the germline ends. The CDR3 contains 14 residues. CDR1 is SGHAT and CDR2 is FQNNGV in the germline V gene. CDR3 residues: CASSLMAWEDGYTF. The CDR3 region has the DNA TGTGCCAGCAGCCTAATGGCGTGGGAAGATGGCTACACCTTC.

V usage is TRBV5-1 and J usage is TRBJ2-7; D is perhaps TRBD1 (5 bases). CDR3 length: 15 residues. With 0 bases removed from V and 1 base from J, the gap between germline ends came to 11 bases. The germline V gene has CDR1 SGHRS and CDR2 YFSETQ. CDR3 DNA sequence: TGCGCCAGCAGCTTGGAATGGGGCAAGTCCTACGAGCAGTACTTC. Protein: CASSLEWGKSYEQYF.

The chain combines TRBV11-3 with TRBJ1-1, with D uncertain. CDR3 length equals 14 residues. Germline assignment: CDR1 SGHNT and CDR2 YENEEA. The V end was cut by 5 bases, the J end by 4 bases, with 14 bases between. The CDR3, as DNA: TGTGCCAGCAGCCTTCGGGGAGGGAGCACTGAAGCTTTCTTT. Translating gives CASSLRGGSTEAFF.

J is TRBJ2-2 and V is TRBV30; 8 nucleotides line up with TRBD2. Trimming removed 5 bases from V and 0 bases from J; junction bases left unmatched: 2. Germline V gene data show CDR1 as GTSNPN and CDR2 as SVGIG (reference sequence). This CDR3 is built from 14 residues. CDR3 DNA: TGTGCCTGGGCTAGCGGGTCGAACACCGGGGAGCTGTTTTTT. It translates to CAWASGSNTGELFF.

Remarks on this clone: The sample contains more than one DNA sequence encoding this CDR3. V gene TRBV2 combines with J gene TRBJ1-5, with unresolved D. CDR3 length: 13 amino acids. Trimming took 6 bases from V and 4 from J, leaving 10 bases between them. Germline V gene sequence: CDR1 SNHLY, CDR2 FYNNEI. The CDR3 loop reads CASSADGNQPQHF. As DNA, the CDR3 is TGTGCCAGCAGCGCTGACGGTAATCAGCCCCAGCATTTT.

The chain recombines TRBV5-1 with TRBJ1-1, with a weak D call TRBD1 (5 bases). Per the germline V gene, CDR1 is SGHRS and CDR2 is YFSETQ. CDR3 length: 12 amino acids. Trimming took off 2 bases at V and 4 bases at J, with 6 bases between the two ends. CDR3 bases: TGCGCCAGCAGCTTTGGGGGCACTGAAGCTTTCTTT. Amino acids: CASSFGGTEAFF.

This chain joins TRBV30 and TRBJ2-7; 10 bases match TRBD1. V lost 2 bases and J lost 3; bases outside the gene matches: 4. The CDR3 has 14 amino acids. From germline, CDR1 is GTSNPN and CDR2 SVGIG (reference sequence). The chain's CDR3 is CAWSKGQGVYEQYF. CDR3 in DNA: TGTGCCTGGAGTAAAGGACAGGGGGTCTACGAGCAGTACTTC.